This T cell receptor (beta chain) was recorded in a study of blood T cells in healthy people across ages. Broader study findings: Naive T cell percentage by flow cytometry tracked strongly with beta diversity. PBMCs that were unsorted prevented a conclusive naive versus antigen-experienced comparison.

Per-sample PBMC isolation yielded at least 6 million cells. A J-beta primer mix and a sample-barcoded 5' primer were used in a second PCR of about 6 to 12 cycles. CDR3-containing paired-end reads numbering at least 2.5 million came from each sample. MiXCR, applied by TCRdb to the 5' RACE reads, yields one record per CDR3 protein. The table records some 1,800,000 distinct CDR3 sequences, around 40% of them present only once. This clonotype was observed a handful of times. Its target is not known. The V gene's germline CDR1 is MNHEY and CDR2 SMNVEV (reference sequence). There are 16 residues in the CDR3.

The receptor was derived from a human donor in good health. Sequenced sample: blood. The chain is built from TRBV27 and TRBJ2-5, with D perhaps being TRBD1 or TRBD2 (5 bases each). The DNA matches TRBJ2-7 better at its end, which makes the J call doubtful. The CDR3 sequence is CASTKVGGSVVYEQYF. The CDR3 DNA sequence: TGTGCCAGCACCAAGGTTGGGGGATCGGTAGTCTACGAGCAGTACTTC.